These 14 T cell receptor beta chains originate from one sample sequenced in a study of blood T cell repertoires in COVID-19. Generated by immunoSEQ multiplex PCR, the TCRdb table keeps only in-frame clones and is missing some. The sample yields around 180,000 clones, around nine tenths seen once. Sequencing input: peripheral blood. The receptor source for this set is a human donor in a cohort sampled during active COVID-19.

The chain couples TRBV10-3 to TRBJ2-5; TRBD2 might be the D (6 bases). CDR1 and CDR2 from the germline V gene are ENHRY and SYGVKD. V lost 6 bases and J lost 4, with 12 bases in between. The CDR3 consists of 13 residues. The CDR3 is CAISPTGGETQYF. The CDR3 nucleotides read TGTGCCATCAGCCCAACCGGGGGAGAGACCCAGTACTTC.

This clone was seen a few times. This sequence joins TRBV18 and TRBJ2-6; TRBD1 matches 10 bases. The CDR3 is 18 amino acids. Germline lookup yields CDR1 KGHSH and CDR2 LQKENI. V trimming: 3 bases; J trimming: 1 base; junction bases outside the gene matches: 6. The CDR3 is CASSPTGGMMSGANVLTF. The CDR3, as DNA: TGTGCCAGCTCACCGACAGGGGGCATGATGTCTGGGGCCAACGTCCTGACTTTC.

The CDR3 reads CASTPSGGDVSYEQYF. CDR3 bases: TGTGCCAGCACCCCTTCAGGGGGCGACGTATCCTACGAGCAGTACTTC. The chain couples TRBV27 to TRBJ2-7; TRBD1 aligns across 8 bases. The V segment lost 7 bases and the J segment 1 base; nucleotides outside the gene matches: 12. CDR3 length equals 16 residues. Germline-derived CDR1 and CDR2 are MNHEY and SMNVEV (reference sequence).

The rearrangement joins TRBV30 to TRBJ2-1; D is unclear. V lost 2 bases, J lost 4 bases, and 9 bases lay in between. The CDR3 totals 13 residues. Germline V lookup: CDR1 GTSNPN, CDR2 SVGIG (reference sequence). CDR3 loop: CAWSSEYYNEQFF. CDR3 nucleotide sequence: TGTGCCTGGAGTTCGGAGTATTACAATGAGCAGTTCTTC.

The V call is TRBV7-2, the J call TRBJ2-3; D might be TRBD1 (5 bases). CDR3 size: 16 residues. Trimming took off 1 base at V and 2 bases at J, with 13 bases between the two ends. Germline assignment: CDR1 SGHTA and CDR2 FQGNSA. The CDR3 sequence is CASSLGGSRATDTQYF. CDR3 DNA: TGTGCCAGCAGCTTAGGGGGCTCTAGAGCCACAGATACGCAGTATTTT.

The chain joins TRBV4-3 to TRBJ2-2; D remains unclear. Germline V gives CDR1 LGHNA, CDR2 YSLEER. Trimming removed 0 bases from V and 5 bases from J, with 4 bases in between. This CDR3 has 13 amino acids. This CDR3 is CASSQERTGELFF. In DNA form, the CDR3 reads TGCGCCAGCAGCCAAGAGCGAACCGGGGAGCTGTTTTTT.

The chain is built from TRBV7-2 and TRBJ2-7; 10 bases agree with TRBD2. The CDR3 totals 15 residues. Unmatched junction bases numbered 3, after V lost 1 base and J lost 3 bases. Germline V gene lookup returns CDR1 SGHTA and CDR2 FQGNSA. CDR3 nucleotide sequence: TGTGCCAGCAGCTTAGATAGCGGGGGGTTCTACGAGCAGTACTTC. Encoded protein: CASSLDSGGFYEQYF.

The CDR3 sequence is CSVGGIQETQYF. The CDR3 DNA reads as TGCAGCGTTGGAGGCATCCAAGAGACCCAGTACTTC. The rearrangement joins TRBV29-1 to TRBJ2-5; D ambiguous. Germline assignment: CDR1 SQVTM and CDR2 ANQGSEA. This CDR3 spans 12 amino acids. The V end lost 4 bases, the J end lost 1 base, and 7 bases lay between the germline ends.

The gene calls are TRBV24-1 and TRBJ2-1; D is possibly TRBD2 (6 bases). With 3 bases removed from V and 3 bases from J, the gap between germline ends came to 17 bases. CDR3 length equals 17 residues. Germline loops: CDR1 KGHDR, CDR2 SFDVKD. In DNA, the CDR3 is TGTGCCACCAGTGATGCCCAGACTAGTAGCTTCTACAATGAGCAGTTCTTC. Amino acids: CATSDAQTSSFYNEQFF.

The chain carries TRBV11-2 and TRBJ1-3; D gene uncertain. The germline CDR1 and CDR2 sequences are SGHAT and FQNNGV. The CDR3 has 16 residues. V gave up 1 base and J gave up 0 bases, with 10 bases separating them. Written as DNA, the CDR3 is TGTGCCAGCAGCTTAGGTGAGGTCAGCTCTGGAAACACCATATATTTT. It is translated as CASSLGEVSSGNTIYF.

The gene calls are TRBV7-2 and TRBJ2-1; 9 bases line up with TRBD2. CDR3 length: 15 amino acids. V lost 3 bases to trimming and J lost 8 bases; unmatched junction nucleotides: 8. Germline-derived CDR1 and CDR2 are SGHTA and FQGNSA. The CDR3 reads CASSFSGSGRDEQFF. DNA for the CDR3: TGTGCCAGCAGCTTTAGCGGGAGTGGCAGGGATGAGCAGTTCTTC. Using reference TRBV7-2 and TRBJ2-1 for the parts outside the CDR3, the full variable domain is GAGVSQSPSNKVTEKGKDVELRCDPISGHTALYWYRQSLGQGLEFLIYFQGNSAPDKSGLPSDRFSAERTGGSVSTLTIQRTQQEDSAVYLCASSFSGSGRDEQFFGPGTRLTVL.

This chain links TRBV27 with TRBJ2-7; TRBD2 agrees at 7 bases. This CDR3 spans 17 amino acids. In germline, CDR1 is MNHEY, CDR2 SMNVEV (reference sequence). The V gene end was trimmed by 0 bases and the J gene end by 2 bases; junction bases not matched to a gene: 10. The CDR3 here is CASSLSWFGGYAYEQYF. In DNA form, the CDR3 reads TGTGCCAGCAGTTTATCGTGGTTCGGGGGGTATGCCTACGAGCAGTACTTC.

This chain links TRBV5-8 with TRBJ2-1, with D maybe TRBD1 (5 bases). V lost 0 bases to trimming and J lost 10 bases, with 11 bases between them. Germline CDR1 and CDR2: SGHTS and YDEGEE. The CDR3 is made up of 13 amino acids. The CDR3 region has the DNA TGTGCCAGCAGCTTGGGGCAGTGGACAGAGCAGTTCTTC. The encoded protein is CASSLGQWTEQFF. The full variable domain, with the rest looked up from reference TRBV5-8 and TRBJ2-1, is EAGVTQSPTHLIKTRGQQATLRCSPISGHTSVYWYQQALGLGLQFLLWYDEGEERNRGNFPPRFSGRQFPNYSSELNVNALELEDSALYLCASSLGQWTEQFFGPGTRLTVL.

The chain joins TRBV7-9 to TRBJ2-1, with TRBD2 matching over 7 bases. From germline, CDR1 is SEHNR and CDR2 FQNEAQ (reference sequence). The CDR3 length is 15 residues. The V and J ends lost 2 bases and 6 bases, in that order; junction bases with no gene match: 7. The CDR3 region is CASSLRLAELNEQFF. CDR3 DNA sequence: TGTGCCAGCAGCTTAAGGCTAGCGGAGCTCAATGAGCAGTTCTTC.